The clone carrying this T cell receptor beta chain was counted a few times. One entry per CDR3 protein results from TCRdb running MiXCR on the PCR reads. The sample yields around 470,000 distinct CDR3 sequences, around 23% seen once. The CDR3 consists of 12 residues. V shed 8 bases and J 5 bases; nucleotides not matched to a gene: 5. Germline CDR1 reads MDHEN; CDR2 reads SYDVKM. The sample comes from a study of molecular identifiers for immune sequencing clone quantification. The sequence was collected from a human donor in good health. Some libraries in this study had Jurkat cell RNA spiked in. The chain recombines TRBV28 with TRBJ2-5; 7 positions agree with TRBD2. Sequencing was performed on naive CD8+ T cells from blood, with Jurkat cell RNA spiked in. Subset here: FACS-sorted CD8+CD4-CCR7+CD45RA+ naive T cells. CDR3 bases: TGTGCCAGCGGTAGCGGGTTGGAGACCCAGTACTTC. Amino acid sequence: CASGSGLETQYF.